Following are 26 T cell receptor beta chains from one sample sequenced in a study of blood T cell repertoires in COVID-19. Sequencing was performed with immunoSEQ multiplex PCR; in TCRdb, only in-frame clones are kept and a portion is missing. Of roughly 200,000 clones in the sample, about 81% were seen once. The sample was PBMCs or T cells enriched from blood (not recorded which). The receptors here all came from a man between 40 and 49 years old who had recovered from COVID-19.

The chain has TRBV2 and TRBJ2-5, with 14 bases that match TRBD2. Germline V gives CDR1 SNHLY, CDR2 FYNNEI. The CDR3 spans 17 residues. V was clipped by 5 bases and J by 0 bases; unmatched bases: 5. The CDR3 loop reads CASSYGLAGGNQETQYF. The CDR3 region has the DNA TGTGCCAGCAGTTATGGACTAGCGGGAGGAAACCAAGAGACCCAGTACTTC.

The chain employs TRBV19 and TRBJ2-2; 9 bases agree with TRBD1. CDR3 size: 15 residues. Germline values: CDR1 LNHDA, CDR2 SQIVND (reference sequence). V gave up 4 bases and J gave up 5 bases; unmatched junction bases: 5. CDR3 in DNA: TGTGCCAGTAGTACGAGACAGGGGGGGACCGGGGAGCTGTTTTTT. It specifies CASSTRQGGTGELFF.

J is TRBJ1-4 and V is TRBV30; no clear D. Germline CDR1 is GTSNPN and CDR2 is SVGIG (reference sequence). The CDR3 is 12 amino acids. V lost 0 bases and J 7 bases, leaving 6 bases between the germline ends. CDR3 in DNA: TGTGCCTGGAGTGTACTTGGTGAAAAACTGTTTTTT. Translated: CAWSVLGEKLFF.

The table lists this clone with many counts. This chain connects TRBV30 to TRBJ2-7, with D uncertain. The V end was cut by 5 bases, the J end by 6 bases, with 20 bases between. CDR1 is GTSNPN and CDR2 is SVGIG in the germline V gene (reference sequence). This CDR3 is 14 amino acids long. DNA for the CDR3: TGTGCCTGGTCGGGTAGCCGAATTTCACGCGAGCAGTACTTC. It encodes CAWSGSRISREQYF.

This clone appeared a single time. The chain joins TRBV2 to TRBJ2-4; 7 positions match TRBD2. V trimming: 7 bases; J trimming: 3 bases; junction bases outside the gene matches: 6. Germline lookup yields CDR1 SNHLY and CDR2 FYNNEI. The CDR3 loop spans 14 amino acids. CDR3 in DNA: TGTGCCAGCATTTTACGGGAGGTCAAAAACATTCAGTACTTC. Protein product: CASILREVKNIQYF. The full variable domain, its missing parts supplied by reference TRBV2 and TRBJ2-4, is EPEVTQTPSHQVTQMGQEVILRCVPISNHLYFYWYRQILGQKVEFLVSFYNNEISEKSEIFDDQFSVERPDGSNFTLKIRSTKLEDSAMYFCASILREVKNIQYFGAGTRLSVL.

The V gene is TRBV3-1 (or the pseudogene TRBV3-2), the J gene TRBJ2-1, with 8 nucleotides matching TRBD2. Germline CDR1 and CDR2: LGHDT and YNNKEL (reference sequence). V shed 0 bases and J 4 bases; nucleotides not matched to a gene: 14. This CDR3 contains 19 residues. The chain's CDR3 is CASSQERIGAGTRYNEQFF. DNA for the CDR3: TGTGCCAGCAGCCAAGAAAGAATAGGGGCCGGGACTAGATACAATGAGCAGTTCTTC.

The chain carries TRBV9 and TRBJ1-6, with a weak D call TRBD1 (5 bases). CDR3 length: 12 residues. Germline assignment: CDR1 SGDLS and CDR2 YYNGEE. V dropped 4 bases and J dropped 9 bases, with 8 bases sitting between them. CDR3 nucleotide sequence: TGTGCCAGCAGCTCTCAGGGTTCACCCCTCCACTTT. It is translated as CASSSQGSPLHF.

The rearrangement joins TRBV20-1 to TRBJ2-1; D remains ambiguous. The CDR3 totals 15 residues. V gave up 3 bases and J gave up 4 bases, with 16 bases separating them. Germline V gene lookup returns CDR1 DFQATT and CDR2 SNEGSKA (reference sequence). CDR3 bases: TGCAGTGCTAGTTCAGGCGCTGTTGAGTACAATGAGCAGTTCTTC. Protein sequence: CSASSGAVEYNEQFF.

V gene TRBV6-5 combines with J gene TRBJ2-1; no definite D call. The CDR3 has 13 residues. CDR1 is MNHEY, CDR2 SVGAGI, per germline. Trimming pared 6 bases from V and 4 bases from J, leaving 10 bases between. This chain's CDR3 is CASSLRLYNEQFF. The CDR3, as DNA: TGTGCCAGCAGCCTCCGTCTGTACAATGAGCAGTTCTTC.

The CDR3 nucleotides are TGTGCCAGTAGTGTAAGACAGGGTATGAATCAGCCCCAGCATTTT. Protein product: CASSVRQGMNQPQHF. V usage is TRBV19 and J usage is TRBJ1-5, with 7 bases matching TRBD1. This CDR3 has 15 residues. CDR1 is LNHDA, CDR2 SQIVND, per germline (reference sequence). V shed 5 bases and J 4 bases; nucleotides not matched to a gene: 8. Supplemented by reference TRBV19 and TRBJ1-5, the full variable domain reads DGGITQSPKYLFRKEGQNVTLSCEQNLNHDAMYWYRQDPGQGLRLIYYSQIVNDFQKGDIAEGYSVSREKKESFPLTVTSAQKNPTAFYLCASSVRQGMNQPQHFGDGTRLSIL.

DNA for the CDR3: TGTGCCAGTCCGACAGGCCCTAATGAAAAACTGTTTTTT. This gives the protein CASPTGPNEKLFF. J is TRBJ1-4 and V is TRBV27, with D tentatively TRBD1 (6 bases). The CDR3 loop spans 13 amino acids. Germline V gene lookup returns CDR1 MNHEY and CDR2 SMNVEV (reference sequence). V lost 9 bases to trimming and J lost 3 bases, with 11 bases between them.

The chain has TRBV10-3 and TRBJ2-7, with a possible D match to TRBD1 (5 bases). The CDR3 sequence is 15 residues long. Looked up from germline, CDR1 is ENHRY and CDR2 is SYGVKD. Trimming took 6 bases from V and 3 from J, leaving 18 bases between them. DNA for the CDR3: TGTGCCATCAGCGCCCCCGACAGAGATCGCTACGAGCAGTACTTC. Its protein is CAISAPDRDRYEQYF.

This clone was seen once. The chain joins TRBV24-1 to TRBJ2-7; D possibly corresponds to TRBD1 (6 bases). Between the trimmed V and J ends, which lost 9 bases and 0 bases, there was a span of 20 bases. The CDR3 is 16 amino acids. Germline V CDR1 and CDR2: KGHDR, SFDVKD. The CDR3 coding sequence is TGTGCCACCCCAGCCCCCAGGGGCGCCCACTCCTACGAGCAGTACTTC. As protein: CATPAPRGAHSYEQYF.

The chain uses TRBV18 and TRBJ1-2, with 8 nucleotides matching TRBD1. This CDR3 is built from 16 residues. V was pared by 1 base and J by 6 bases, with 10 bases of the junction left unmatched. From germline, CDR1 is KGHSH and CDR2 LQKENI. The CDR3 sequence: CASSPLENGRGHGYTF. Written as DNA, the CDR3 is TGTGCCAGCTCACCACTCGAAAACGGCAGGGGGCATGGCTACACCTTC.

The count of this clone is one. The CDR3 DNA follows: TGTGCCAGCAGACCCCAGGTTGGGAGCGGAAGCACAGATACGCAGTATTTT. Amino acid sequence: CASRPQVGSGSTDTQYF. V is TRBV11-2 and J is TRBJ2-3; D might be TRBD2 (5 bases). The CDR3 runs 17 residues. With 6 bases removed from V and 0 bases from J, the gap between germline ends came to 19 bases. Germline-derived CDR1 and CDR2 are SGHAT and FQNNGV.

The chain joins TRBV3-1 (or the pseudogene TRBV3-2) to TRBJ2-3; 9 nucleotides align to TRBD2. Germline CDR1 is LGHDT and CDR2 is YNNKEL (reference sequence). The V segment lost 4 bases and the J segment 2 bases; nucleotides outside the gene matches: 4. This CDR3 is built from 15 residues. The CDR3 DNA reads TGTGCCAGCAGCCGAGTAGCGGGAGCCACAGATACGCAGTATTTT. Translated, it gives CASSRVAGATDTQYF.

V usage is TRBV24-1 and J usage is TRBJ1-2; 7 bases match TRBD1. The CDR3 has 15 amino acids. Unmatched junction bases numbered 7, after V lost 4 bases and J lost 3 bases. The germline V gene has CDR1 KGHDR and CDR2 SFDVKD. The CDR3: CATSEITGDYYGYTF. CDR3 coding DNA: TGTGCCACCAGTGAAATCACAGGGGATTACTATGGCTACACCTTC.

The V gene is TRBV15, the J gene TRBJ2-3; the match to TRBD2 covers 9 bases. This CDR3 has 15 residues. The germline V gene has CDR1 LNHNV and CDR2 YYDKDF (reference sequence). V trimming: 3 bases; J trimming: 2 bases; junction bases outside the gene matches: 3. The CDR3 DNA follows: TGTGCCACCAGCAGGTCTAGCGGGGCCACAGATACGCAGTATTTT. Protein product: CATSRSSGATDTQYF. The whole variable domain, remainder taken from reference TRBV15 and TRBJ2-3, is DAMVIQNPRYQVTQFGKPVTLSCSQTLNHNVMYWYQQKSSQAPKLLFHYYDKDFNNEADTPDNFQSRRPNTSFCFLDIRSPGLGDTAMYLCATSRSSGATDTQYFGPGTRLTVL.

The V call is TRBV7-2, the J call TRBJ1-1, with D unclear. Germline V gene data show CDR1 as SGHTA and CDR2 as FQGNSA. The CDR3 is 14 residues long. V was cut by 6 bases and J by 1 base, with 12 bases left in between. The CDR3 loop is CASSFTYKNTEAFF. The CDR3 DNA reads as TGTGCCAGCAGTTTTACATACAAGAACACTGAAGCTTTCTTT.

The V gene is TRBV3-1 (or the pseudogene TRBV3-2), the J gene TRBJ2-1; tentative D call: TRBD1 (7 bases). The germline V gene encodes CDR1 LGHDT and CDR2 YNNKEL (reference sequence). V lost 4 bases and J lost 3, with 16 bases in between. This CDR3 spans 16 amino acids. The CDR3 here is CASSLRGGGVYNEQFF. The CDR3 DNA sequence: TGTGCCAGCAGCCTCCGAGGAGGGGGCGTCTACAATGAGCAGTTCTTC.

This clone was seen only once. At one end, the junction sequence differs from germline, possibly due to a read error. The chain carries TRBV7-8 and TRBJ2-5; 10 bases agree with TRBD2. This CDR3 has 15 residues. Germline values: CDR1 SGHVS, CDR2 FQNEAQ. CDR3 DNA sequence: TGTGCCAGCAGCTTTTCCGGGACTAGCGCCTTAAGGTTCGACTTC. This sequence encodes CASSFSGTSALRFDF.

The chain joins TRBV19 to TRBJ2-5, with a possible D match to TRBD1 (5 bases). Germline CDR1 and CDR2: LNHDA and SQIVND (reference sequence). The CDR3 runs 11 residues. V was clipped by 6 bases and J by 3 bases, with 5 bases between them. CDR3 nucleotide sequence: TGTGCCAGTAGCAGGGAAGAGACCCAGTACTTC. It yields the protein CASSREETQYF. The full variable domain, with the rest looked up from reference TRBV19 and TRBJ2-5, is DGGITQSPKYLFRKEGQNVTLSCEQNLNHDAMYWYRQDPGQGLRLIYYSQIVNDFQKGDIAEGYSVSREKKESFPLTVTSAQKNPTAFYLCASSREETQYFGPGTRLLVL.

This sequence joins TRBV19 and TRBJ1-5, with a tentative D call TRBD1 (5 bases). Between the trimmed V and J ends, which lost 4 bases and 1 base, there was a span of 14 bases. Germline V CDR1 and CDR2: LNHDA, SQIVND (reference sequence). The CDR3 sequence is 16 residues long. CDR3 DNA sequence: TGTGCCAGTAGTAGTTTTGCAGGGTTGAGCAATCAGCCCCAGCATTTT. Translation: CASSSFAGLSNQPQHF.

This sequence joins TRBV6-1 and TRBJ1-5, with a weak D call TRBD1 (5 bases). The CDR3 is made up of 14 amino acids. From germline, CDR1 is MNHNS and CDR2 SASEGT. Trimming left V 0 bases short and J 5 bases short, with 8 bases between. The CDR3 sequence: CASSEATADQPQHF. The CDR3 bases are TGTGCCAGCAGTGAAGCGACAGCCGATCAGCCCCAGCATTTT.

This clone has more than one count but fewer than ten. This chain joins TRBV4-1 and TRBJ1-1; D possibly corresponds to TRBD1 (6 bases). The CDR3 runs to 12 residues. Looked up from germline, CDR1 is MGHRA and CDR2 is YSYEKL. V lost 3 bases and J 7 bases, leaving 9 bases between the germline ends. CDR3 in DNA: TGCGCCAGCAGCCAGGAAGGGGGTGAAGCTTTCTTT. This encodes CASSQEGGEAFF.

The V gene is TRBV7-9, the J gene TRBJ1-6, with D uncertain. The germline V gene has CDR1 SEHNR and CDR2 FQNEAQ (reference sequence). The V gene lost 0 bases and the J gene lost 3 bases, with 6 bases spanning the gap. The CDR3 is made up of 15 amino acids. CDR3 in amino acids: CASSLAGNYNSPLHF. In DNA, the CDR3 is TGTGCCAGCAGCTTAGCCGGGAACTATAATTCACCCCTCCACTTT.